This T cell receptor beta chain was obtained from a study of control samples from healthy donors and cancer patients. The data were produced by immunoSEQ multiplex PCR, yet TCRdb's version contains in-frame clones alone and is incomplete. This table has 85,000 to 95,000 clones, approximately 90% appearing once. Trimming pared 2 bases from V and 1 base from J, leaving 9 bases between. In germline, CDR1 is SNHLY, CDR2 FYNNEI. CDR3 length: 14 amino acids. Sequencing was carried out using blood. The chain carries TRBV2 and TRBJ2-7; no firm D call. The TCR originated in a woman aged 25 to 39 in good health. CDR3 sequence reads: CASSELRLSYEQYF. The CDR3 region has the DNA TGTGCCAGCAGTGAACTGAGGCTTTCCTACGAGCAGTACTTC.